The 7 T cell receptor beta chains below come from one sample, sequenced in a study of T cells in Graves' hyperthyroidism and ophthalmopathy. What was amplified from RNA transcripts were TCR beta CDR3 regions. HTBI primers were the set used in a first-round RT-PCR of the TCR CDR3. TCRdb re-called the multiplex PCR reads with MiXCR, one entry per CDR3 protein. The repertoire holds over 650,000 distinct CDR3 sequences, with 16% as singletons. The sequencing input was blood. Receptors were obtained from a man younger than 35 with Graves' hyperthyroidism.

This clonotype was picked up a small number of times. The chain employs TRBV11-2 and TRBJ1-6; the D is unclear. Between the trimmed V and J ends, which lost 5 bases and 8 bases, there was a span of 13 bases. This CDR3 has 14 amino acids. Germline V gene sequence: CDR1 SGHAT, CDR2 FQNNGV. The CDR3 reads CASSRDAGYSPLHF. The CDR3, as DNA: TGTGCCAGCAGCCGAGACGCGGGCTATTCACCCCTCCACTTT.

There are many counts of this clonotype. This chain uses TRBV7-3 with TRBJ2-2, with TRBD1 identical over 10 bases. Germline CDR1 SGHTA, CDR2 FQGTGA. V lost 1 base and J lost 6; bases outside the gene matches: 5. There are 16 residues in the CDR3. CDR3 DNA: TGTGCCAGCAGCTTAATCGGGACAGGGGTGGCCGGGGAGCTGTTTTTT. Translating gives CASSLIGTGVAGELFF.

This clonotype appeared a few times. CDR3 in DNA: TGTGCCAGCAGCGTCCGTATGTCTAAGGACTACAATGAGCAGTTCTTC. It yields the protein CASSVRMSKDYNEQFF. This chain uses TRBV9 with TRBJ2-1; D remains unclear. Germline V CDR1 and CDR2: SGDLS, YYNGEE. V dropped 2 bases and J dropped 3 bases, with 15 bases sitting between them. The CDR3 has 16 residues.

The chain carries TRBV4-3 and TRBJ2-7; the match to TRBD1 covers 9 bases. Germline loops: CDR1 LGHNA, CDR2 YSLEER. The CDR3 contains 15 residues. Trimming at V came to 3 bases and at J to 4 bases, leaving 7 bases not matched to a gene. The DNA for the CDR3 is TGCGCCAGCAGCCACTTGGGGACAGGGACATACGAGCAGTACTTC. It specifies CASSHLGTGTYEQYF.

This clonotype appeared many times. V usage is TRBV28 and J usage is TRBJ2-7; no definite D call. The CDR3 extends over 11 amino acids. Germline V gene lookup returns CDR1 MDHEN and CDR2 SYDVKM. The V and J ends lost 11 bases and 2 bases respectively, with 10 bases between them. This CDR3 reads CASRNPYEQYF. CDR3 in DNA: TGTGCCTCCCGGAACCCCTACGAGCAGTACTTC. The whole variable domain, filled in from reference TRBV28 and TRBJ2-7, reads DVKVTQSSRYLVKRTGEKVFLECVQDMDHENMFWYRQDPGLGLRLIYFSYDVKMKEKGDIPEGYSVSREKKERFSLILESASTNQTSMYLCASRNPYEQYFGPGTRLTVT.

Notes on this clonotype: Given a much more abundant clone one base away, this may be a read error. The chain employs TRBV28 and TRBJ2-7; 9 positions match TRBD1. Per germline, CDR1 MDHEN and CDR2 SYDVKM. The CDR3 is made up of 14 amino acids. V lost 6 bases and J lost 4; bases outside the gene matches: 7. CDR3 residues: CASSWKGQGYEQYF. The CDR3 coding sequence is TGTGCCAGCAGCTGGAAGGGACAGGGATACGAGCAGTACTTC.

The chain combines TRBV6-1 with TRBJ2-3, with 10 nucleotides matching TRBD2. CDR1 and CDR2 (germline): MNHNS, SASEGT. The length of the CDR3 is 16 residues. After removal of 5 bases from V and 6 bases from J, the junction contained 11 bases not matched to a gene. In nucleotides, the CDR3 is TGTGCCAGCAGTTATTCAGCGGGAGGGCCTAGGGATACGCAGTATTTT. It codes for CASSYSAGGPRDTQYF.